These T cell receptor beta chains were read from a single sample in a study of T cell responses to AZD1222 COVID-19 vaccine. The repertoire was sequenced with immunoSEQ multiplex PCR; TCRdb's copy has only in-frame clones and lacks some. The table lists about 140,000 clones, around 92% of them singletons, with 1.3% in the top ten. The starting material was peripheral blood, obtained on day 0 of AZD1222 vaccination. These receptors were taken from an adult in good health. Both conserved end residues are part of each CDR3. The order of the fields is clone size, V gene, J gene, D gene, CDR3 DNA, CDR3 protein. A D gene is named only where the DNA matches it firmly. Not all rows give a size; the values are once, few, many and, for expanded clones, a class.

NA	TRBV5-6	TRBJ2-7	NA	TGTGCCAGCAGCTCAGGACGGTTCGAGCAGTACTTC	CASSSGRFEQYF
NA	TRBV27	TRBJ1-2	NA	TGTGCCAGCAGCGCCTGGGACTCCCGGGGCTACACCTTC	CASSAWDSRGYTF
NA	TRBV5-8	TRBJ1-5	NA	TGTGCCAGCACCGAATGGACGGATTTCAATCAGCCCCAGCATTTT	CASTEWTDFNQPQHF
once	TRBV21-1	TRBJ1-1	NA	TGTGCCAGCAGCAAAGAGGACAGCACTGAAGCTTTCTTT	CASSKEDSTEAFF
NA	TRBV28	TRBJ1-2	NA	TGTGCCAGCAGGGCCCTCATACAGGGAACGCCTTATGGCTACACCTTC	CASRALIQGTPYGYTF
medium-sized	TRBV6-4	TRBJ1-6	TRBD1	TGTGCCAGCAGTGCGGGGGATGCAGGGGGCGTTAATTCACCCCTCCACTTT	CASSAGDAGGVNSPLHF
NA	TRBV2	TRBJ1-1	TRBD1	TGTGCCAGCGTAGGACAGGGGGGCACTGAAGCTTTCTTT	CASVGQGGTEAFF
once	TRBV6-5	TRBJ1-5	NA	TGTGCCAGCTTAGACGGTCCTTATAGCAATCAGCCCCAGCATTTT	CASLDGPYSNQPQHF
NA	TRBV6-4	TRBJ1-1	NA	TGTGCCAGCAGGAGGACGGGCGACAACACTGAAGCTTTCTTT	CASRRTGDNTEAFF
NA	TRBV12-3/TRBV12-4	TRBJ1-1	NA	TGTGCCAGCCCTAGAGGCACTGAAGCTTTCTTT	CASPRGTEAFF
NA	TRBV6-5	TRBJ1-1	TRBD1	TGTGCCAGCAGTCCAGACAGGGCCACTGAAGCTTTCTTT	CASSPDRATEAFF
NA	TRBV5-1	TRBJ2-1	TRBD2	TGCGCCAGCAGCTTGGCTAGCGGGAGTTTCTACAATGAGCAGTTCTTC	CASSLASGSFYNEQFF
NA	TRBV18	TRBJ2-3	TRBD2	TGTGCCAGCTCACCGGGACTAGCGGGCACAGATACGCAGTATTTT	CASSPGLAGTDTQYF
NA	TRBV6-5	TRBJ2-7	TRBD2	TGTGCCAGCAGTTACTCTGGGGCGGGGGCCTACGAGCAGTACTTC	CASSYSGAGAYEQYF
NA	TRBV6-1	TRBJ2-7	TRBD1	TGTGCCAGCAGTGAACGGACAGGGTTGGGTTACGAGCAGTACTTC	CASSERTGLGYEQYF
NA	TRBV3-1/TRBV3-2	TRBJ2-7	TRBD2	TGTGCCAGCAGCCCCCCCGGGACTAGAGGGTACGAGCAGTACTTC	CASSPPGTRGYEQYF
NA	TRBV2	TRBJ1-3	TRBD1	TGTGCCAGCAGGGGACAGGCTGGAGGAAACACCATATATTTT	CASRGQAGGNTIYF